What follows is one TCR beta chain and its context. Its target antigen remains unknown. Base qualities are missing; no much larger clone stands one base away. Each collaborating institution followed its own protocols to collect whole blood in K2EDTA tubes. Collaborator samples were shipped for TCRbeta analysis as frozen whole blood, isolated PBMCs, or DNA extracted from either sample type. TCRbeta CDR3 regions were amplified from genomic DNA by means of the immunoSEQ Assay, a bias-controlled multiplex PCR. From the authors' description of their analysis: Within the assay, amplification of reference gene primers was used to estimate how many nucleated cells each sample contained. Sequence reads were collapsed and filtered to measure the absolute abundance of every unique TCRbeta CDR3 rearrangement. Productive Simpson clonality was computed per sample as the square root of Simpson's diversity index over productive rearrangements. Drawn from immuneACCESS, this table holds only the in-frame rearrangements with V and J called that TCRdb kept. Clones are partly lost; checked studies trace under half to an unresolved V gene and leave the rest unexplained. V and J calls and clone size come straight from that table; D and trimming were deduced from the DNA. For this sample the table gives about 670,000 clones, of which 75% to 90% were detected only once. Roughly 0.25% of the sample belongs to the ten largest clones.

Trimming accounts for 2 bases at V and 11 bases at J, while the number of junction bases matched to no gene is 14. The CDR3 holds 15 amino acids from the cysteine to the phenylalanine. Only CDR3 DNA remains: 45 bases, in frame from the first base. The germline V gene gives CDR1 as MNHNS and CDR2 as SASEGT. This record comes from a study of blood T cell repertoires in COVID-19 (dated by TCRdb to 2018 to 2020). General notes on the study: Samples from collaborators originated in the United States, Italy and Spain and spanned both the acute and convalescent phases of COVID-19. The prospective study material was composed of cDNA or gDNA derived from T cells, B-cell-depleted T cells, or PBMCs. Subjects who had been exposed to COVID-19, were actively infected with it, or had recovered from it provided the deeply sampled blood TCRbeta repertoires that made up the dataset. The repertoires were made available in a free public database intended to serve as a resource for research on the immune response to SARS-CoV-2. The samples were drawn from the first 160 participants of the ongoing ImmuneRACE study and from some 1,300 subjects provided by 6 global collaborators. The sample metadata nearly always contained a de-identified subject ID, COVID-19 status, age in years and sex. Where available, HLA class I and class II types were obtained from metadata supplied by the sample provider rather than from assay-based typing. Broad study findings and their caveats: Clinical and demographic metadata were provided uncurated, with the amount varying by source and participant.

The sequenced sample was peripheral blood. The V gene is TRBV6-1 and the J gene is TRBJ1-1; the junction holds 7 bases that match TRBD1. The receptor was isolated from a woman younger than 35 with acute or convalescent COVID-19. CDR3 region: CASSETGAPVVVAFF. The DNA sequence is TGTGCCAGCAGTGAAACAGGGGCCCCCGTCGTGGTCGCTTTCTTT.